Sequencing of this T cell receptor (beta chain) was carried out in a study of kidney transplant recipient with SARS-CoV-2 infection. This clonotype was seen a single time. A read error may be the cause here, since a much bigger clone is one base away. Germline V lookup: CDR1 SEHNR, CDR2 FQNEAQ (reference sequence). The CDR3 has 12 amino acids. Each CDR3 protein gets one entry after TCRdb re-called the reads with MiXCR. The sample includes under 300,000 distinct CDR3 sequences, 29% of them seen just once. This chain connects TRBV7-9 to TRBJ1-1; no clear D. This specimen consisted of a blood sample, obtained at baseline and on day 111 from a kidney transplant recipient. The clonotype comes from a male patient aged 25-45 years who had COVID-19 and was a kidney transplant recipient. Some T cells may be transferred from the graft donor. This CDR3 is CTSLTESTEAFF. CDR3 DNA sequence: TGTACCAGCCTCACCGAGTCCACTGAAGCTTTCTTT.